The 15 T cell receptor beta chains below were found in one sample sequenced in a study of cytomegalovirus exposure and HLA in healthy donors. In the PCR, 60 Vbeta and 13 Jbeta primers were used. This table comes from immunoSEQ multiplex PCR, and its TCRdb copy is limited to in-frame clones, with some not included. The sample lists some 150,000 clones; 70% were seen once. The sequenced sample consisted of PBMCs. These receptors were taken from a woman aged 55 to 70 in good health and CMV-seropositive.

This clone was found a few times. This chain uses TRBV28 with TRBJ2-1, with 9 bases that match TRBD1. Trimming took 3 bases from V and 6 from J; bases not matched to a gene: 3. The CDR3 runs to 14 residues. Looked up from germline, CDR1 is MDHEN and CDR2 is SYDVKM. The CDR3 region has the DNA TGTGCCAGCAGTTTGACAGGGGGTTTCAATGAGCAGTTCTTC. Residues: CASSLTGGFNEQFF.

The chain has TRBV28 and TRBJ2-5, with a weak D call TRBD2 (7 bases). The CDR3 runs to 15 residues. V lost 4 bases and J 3 bases, leaving 15 bases between the germline ends. Germline CDR1 and CDR2: MDHEN and SYDVKM. CDR3: CASSSGGAGEETQYF. As DNA, the CDR3 is TGTGCCAGCAGTTCCGGGGGCGCGGGGGAAGAGACCCAGTACTTC.

The V call is TRBV2, the J call TRBJ2-7; D is ambiguous. Germline V gene sequence: CDR1 SNHLY, CDR2 FYNNEI. V was clipped by 8 bases and J by 3 bases, with 5 bases between them. This CDR3 contains 10 residues. The CDR3 nucleotides read TGTGCCAGCCAGTTCTACGAGCAGTACTTC. Translated: CASQFYEQYF.

This clone has just a few counts. The chain links TRBV6-5 to TRBJ1-5, with D possibly TRBD1 on 6 matching bases. V was pared by 7 bases and J by 2 bases, with 15 bases between. The CDR3 is made up of 15 amino acids. Germline V gene lookup returns CDR1 MNHEY and CDR2 SVGAGI. The CDR3 nucleotides are TGTGCCAGCACCTCACTGAAGGGGGGCAATCAGCCCCAGCATTTT. It yields the protein CASTSLKGGNQPQHF.

The V call is TRBV28, the J call TRBJ2-5, with 7 bases identical to TRBD1. With 6 bases clipped from V and 4 bases from J, the junction kept 8 bases outside the gene matches. The CDR3 is 14 residues long. Germline V gene data show CDR1 as MDHEN and CDR2 as SYDVKM. CDR3 in amino acids: CASRNTGEVETQYF. The CDR3 DNA reads TGTGCCAGCAGGAATACAGGGGAAGTAGAGACCCAGTACTTC.

The J gene is TRBJ2-1, the V gene TRBV19, with 7 bases that match TRBD2. The CDR3 consists of 15 residues. CDR1 LNHDA and CDR2 SQIVND come from the germline V gene (reference sequence). V gave up 3 bases and J gave up 4 bases; unmatched junction bases: 6. CDR3 protein: CASSMSSGDYNEQFF. The CDR3 region has the DNA TGTGCCAGTAGTATGTCTAGCGGAGATTACAATGAGCAGTTCTTC. Complete variable domain (other parts from reference TRBV19 and TRBJ2-1): DGGITQSPKYLFRKEGQNVTLSCEQNLNHDAMYWYRQDPGQGLRLIYYSQIVNDFQKGDIAEGYSVSREKKESFPLTVTSAQKNPTAFYLCASSMSSGDYNEQFFGPGTRLTVL.

The chain couples TRBV9 to TRBJ2-5, with 9 bases matching TRBD1. Losses at the gene ends were 0 bases for V and 5 bases for J; bases not matched to a gene: 5. The CDR3 length is 15 residues. CDR1 and CDR2 from the germline V gene are SGDLS and YYNGEE. DNA of the CDR3: TGTGCCAGCAGCGTAGGTGGACAGGGGATCGAGACCCAGTACTTC. Amino acid sequence: CASSVGGQGIETQYF.

The chain has TRBV19 and TRBJ1-3, with unresolved D. Per germline, CDR1 LNHDA and CDR2 SQIVND (reference sequence). The length of the CDR3 is 16 residues. The V gene lost 1 base and the J gene lost 4 bases, with 14 bases spanning the gap. The DNA for the CDR3 is TGTGCCAGTAGTATAGGACTCCTACAAGGCGGAAACACCATATATTTT. This sequence encodes CASSIGLLQGGNTIYF. The variable domain in full, with the rest retrieved from reference TRBV19 and TRBJ1-3, is DGGITQSPKYLFRKEGQNVTLSCEQNLNHDAMYWYRQDPGQGLRLIYYSQIVNDFQKGDIAEGYSVSREKKESFPLTVTSAQKNPTAFYLCASSIGLLQGGNTIYFGEGSWLTVV.

The chain links TRBV6-5 to TRBJ1-5; possible D gene TRBD1, 5 bases. From germline, CDR1 is MNHEY and CDR2 SVGAGI. This CDR3 has 15 residues. The V gene lost 7 bases and the J gene lost 0 bases, with 13 bases spanning the gap. CDR3 DNA: TGTGCCAGCAAGGTCGACAGATATAGCAATCAGCCCCAGCATTTT. Its translation: CASKVDRYSNQPQHF.

This clone has a handful of counts. V and J are TRBV28 and TRBJ1-1; 7 bases line up with TRBD1. There are 14 residues in the CDR3. Losses at the gene ends were 2 bases for V and 5 bases for J; bases not matched to a gene: 5. CDR1 is MDHEN, CDR2 SYDVKM, per germline. Here the CDR3 DNA reads TGTGCCAGCAGTTTAGGCAGGGGGGCGACTGAAGCTTTCTTT. Its protein is CASSLGRGATEAFF.

The chain couples TRBV10-3 to TRBJ1-4; D might be TRBD1 (5 bases). This CDR3 region has 13 residues. The germline V gene has CDR1 ENHRY and CDR2 SYGVKD. The V and J ends lost 2 bases and 8 bases respectively, with 9 bases between them. The CDR3 bases are TGTGCCATCAGTGAGAGGGGTAGAGAAAAACTGTTTTTT. It yields the protein CAISERGREKLFF.

This chain joins TRBV4-1 and TRBJ2-1; 8 bases line up with TRBD2. V was clipped by 4 bases and J by 3 bases; unmatched bases: 8. Germline V CDR1 and CDR2: MGHRA, YSYEKL. The CDR3 totals 16 residues. DNA for the CDR3: TGCGCCAGCAGCCTCGGGACTAGTCCTCTCTACAATGAGCAGTTCTTC. Protein: CASSLGTSPLYNEQFF.

This sequence joins TRBV28 and TRBJ1-1; maybe TRBD1 (5 bases). CDR1 is MDHEN, CDR2 SYDVKM, per germline. CDR3 size: 13 residues. The ends were cut back, 2 bases at V and 11 bases at J, with 15 bases in the middle. CDR3 in DNA: TGTGCCAGCAGTTTAGTACAGGATAGAAGGGCTTTCTTT. Its translation: CASSLVQDRRAFF.

The J gene is TRBJ2-7, the V gene TRBV28; no definite D call. Looked up from germline, CDR1 is MDHEN and CDR2 is SYDVKM. Trimming removed 3 bases at V and 6 bases at J, with 18 bases between. This CDR3 is built from 15 residues. The CDR3 nucleotides are TGTGCCAGCAGTTTTCGATCAGGTTTTTGGGCCGAGCAGTACTTC. Translating gives CASSFRSGFWAEQYF. The complete variable domain, with remaining parts taken from reference TRBV28 and TRBJ2-7, reads DVKVTQSSRYLVKRTGEKVFLECVQDMDHENMFWYRQDPGLGLRLIYFSYDVKMKEKGDIPEGYSVSREKKERFSLILESASTNQTSMYLCASSFRSGFWAEQYFGPGTRLTVT.

This clone was seen a handful of times. V gene TRBV4-1 combines with J gene TRBJ2-2, with TRBD1 as a possible D gene (8 bases). V lost 4 bases to trimming and J lost 4 bases, with 19 bases between them. This CDR3 has 17 amino acids. Germline V gene lookup returns CDR1 MGHRA and CDR2 YSYEKL. The CDR3 nucleotides are TGCGCCAGCAGCCGACAGAGCGGGACAGGTCTCACCGGGGAGCTGTTTTTT. Protein sequence: CASSRQSGTGLTGELFF.